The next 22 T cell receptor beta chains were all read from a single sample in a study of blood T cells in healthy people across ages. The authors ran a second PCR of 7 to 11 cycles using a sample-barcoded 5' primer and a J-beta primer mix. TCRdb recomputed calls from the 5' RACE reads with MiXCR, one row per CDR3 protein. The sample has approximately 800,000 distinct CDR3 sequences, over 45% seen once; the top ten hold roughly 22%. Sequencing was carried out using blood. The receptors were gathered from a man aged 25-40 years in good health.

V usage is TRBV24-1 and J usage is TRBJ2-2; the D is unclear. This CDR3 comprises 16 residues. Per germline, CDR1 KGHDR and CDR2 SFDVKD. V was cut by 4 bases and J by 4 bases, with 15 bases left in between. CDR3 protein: CATSESSDLGTGELFF. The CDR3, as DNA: TGTGCCACCAGTGAATCCTCCGATCTGGGCACCGGGGAGCTGTTTTTT.

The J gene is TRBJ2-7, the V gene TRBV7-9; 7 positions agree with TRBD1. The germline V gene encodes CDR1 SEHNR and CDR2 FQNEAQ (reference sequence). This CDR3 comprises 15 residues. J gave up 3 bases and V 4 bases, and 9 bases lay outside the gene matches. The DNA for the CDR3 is TGTGCCAGCAGCTCACCCGGGACAGAAGGCTACGAGCAGTACTTC. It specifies CASSSPGTEGYEQYF. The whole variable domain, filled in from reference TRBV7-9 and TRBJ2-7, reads DTGVSQNPRHKITKRGQNVTFRCDPISEHNRLYWYRQTLGQGPEFLTYFQNEAQLEKSRLLSDRFSAERPKGSFSTLEIQRTEQGDSAMYLCASSSPGTEGYEQYFGPGTRLTVT.

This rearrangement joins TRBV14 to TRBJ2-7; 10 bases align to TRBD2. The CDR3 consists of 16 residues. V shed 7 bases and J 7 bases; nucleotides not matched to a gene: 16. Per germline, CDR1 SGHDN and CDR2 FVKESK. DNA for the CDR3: TGTGCCAGCAATCACATAGCGGGGGGAGACTACAATGAGCAGTACTTC. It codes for CASNHIAGGDYNEQYF. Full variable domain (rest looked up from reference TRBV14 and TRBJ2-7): EAGVTQFPSHSVIEKGQTVTLRCDPISGHDNLYWYRRVMGKEIKFLLHFVKESKQDESGMPNNRFLAERTGGTYSTLKVQPAELEDSGVYFCASNHIAGGDYNEQYFGPGTRLTVT.

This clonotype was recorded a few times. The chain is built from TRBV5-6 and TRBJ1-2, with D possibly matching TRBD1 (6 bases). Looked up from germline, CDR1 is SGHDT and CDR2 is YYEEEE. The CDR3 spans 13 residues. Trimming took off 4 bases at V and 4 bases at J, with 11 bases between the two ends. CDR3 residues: CASSQDSTYGYTF. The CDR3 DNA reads TGTGCCAGCAGCCAGGACAGCACCTATGGCTACACCTTC.

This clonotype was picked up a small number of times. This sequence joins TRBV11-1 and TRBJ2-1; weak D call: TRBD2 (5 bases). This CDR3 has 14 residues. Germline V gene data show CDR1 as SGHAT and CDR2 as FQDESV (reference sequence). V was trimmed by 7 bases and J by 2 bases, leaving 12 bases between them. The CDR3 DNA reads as TGTGCCAGCAAGAGGGCAGACGCCTACAATGAGCAGTTCTTC. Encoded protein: CASKRADAYNEQFF.

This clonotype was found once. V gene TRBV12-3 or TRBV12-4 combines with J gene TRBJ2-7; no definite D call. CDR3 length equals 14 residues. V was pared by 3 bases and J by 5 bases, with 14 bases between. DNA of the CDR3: TGTGCCAGCAGTTTTCGTTTGCGCGGCCACGAGCAGTACTTC. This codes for CASSFRLRGHEQYF.

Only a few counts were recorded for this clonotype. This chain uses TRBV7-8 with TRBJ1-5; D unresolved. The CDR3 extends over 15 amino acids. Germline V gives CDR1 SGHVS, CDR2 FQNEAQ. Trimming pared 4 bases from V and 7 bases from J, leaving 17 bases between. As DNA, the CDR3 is TGTGCCAGCAGCTCGAGGTCCTTGTTGGGGCAGCCCCAGCATTTT. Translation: CASSSRSLLGQPQHF.

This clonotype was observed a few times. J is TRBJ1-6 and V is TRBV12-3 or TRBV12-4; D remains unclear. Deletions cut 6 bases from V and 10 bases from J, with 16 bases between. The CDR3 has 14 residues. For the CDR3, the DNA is TGTGCCAGCAGGAGAAGGCCGGTTAGGTCACCCCTCCACTTT. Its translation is CASRRRPVRSPLHF.

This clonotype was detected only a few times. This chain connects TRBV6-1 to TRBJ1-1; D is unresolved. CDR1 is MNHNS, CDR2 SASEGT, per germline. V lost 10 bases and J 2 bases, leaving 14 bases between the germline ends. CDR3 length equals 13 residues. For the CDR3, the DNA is TGTGCCACCCGCGGGGTAACAAACACTGAAGCTTTCTTT. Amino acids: CATRGVTNTEAFF.

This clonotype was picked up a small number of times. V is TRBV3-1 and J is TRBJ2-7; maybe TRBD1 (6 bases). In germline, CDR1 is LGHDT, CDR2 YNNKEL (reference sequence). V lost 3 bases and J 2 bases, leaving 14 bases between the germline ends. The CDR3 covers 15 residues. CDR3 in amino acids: CASSQGALDTYEQYF. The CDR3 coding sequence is TGTGCCAGCAGCCAGGGGGCCTTAGATACCTACGAGCAGTACTTC.

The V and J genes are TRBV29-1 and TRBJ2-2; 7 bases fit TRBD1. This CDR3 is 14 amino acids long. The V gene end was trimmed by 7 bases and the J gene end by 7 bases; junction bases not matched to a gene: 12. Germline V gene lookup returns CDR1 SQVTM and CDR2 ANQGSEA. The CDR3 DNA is TGCAGCGCAATCGTAGGGGGCGTGGGCGGGGAGCTGTTTTTT. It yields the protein CSAIVGGVGGELFF.

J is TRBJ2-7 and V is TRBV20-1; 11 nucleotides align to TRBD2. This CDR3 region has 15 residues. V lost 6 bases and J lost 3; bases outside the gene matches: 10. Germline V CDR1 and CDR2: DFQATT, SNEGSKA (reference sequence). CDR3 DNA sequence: TGCAGTGCCGACACCGGGACTAGCGGAAACTACGAGCAGTACTTC. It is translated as CSADTGTSGNYEQYF.

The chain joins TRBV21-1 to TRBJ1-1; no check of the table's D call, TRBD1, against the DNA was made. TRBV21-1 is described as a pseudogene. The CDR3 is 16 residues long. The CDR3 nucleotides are TGTGCCAGCTCCGGGACAGGGCCATCTATGAACACTGAAGCTTTCTTT. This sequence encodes CASSGTGPSMNTEAFF.

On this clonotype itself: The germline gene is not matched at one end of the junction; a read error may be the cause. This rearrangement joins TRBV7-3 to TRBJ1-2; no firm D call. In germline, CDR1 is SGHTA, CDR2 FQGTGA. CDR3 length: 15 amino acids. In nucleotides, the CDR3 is TGTGCCAGCAGCCGATCCGGGATAGGCCTCTATGGCCACACCTTC. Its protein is CASSRSGIGLYGHTF. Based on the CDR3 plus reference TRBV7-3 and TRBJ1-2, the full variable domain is GAGVSQTPSNKVTEKGKYVELRCDPISGHTALYWYRQSLGQGPEFLIYFQGTGAADDSGLPNDRFFAVRPEGSVSTLKIQRTERGDSAVYLCASSRSGIGLYGHTFGSGTRLTVV.

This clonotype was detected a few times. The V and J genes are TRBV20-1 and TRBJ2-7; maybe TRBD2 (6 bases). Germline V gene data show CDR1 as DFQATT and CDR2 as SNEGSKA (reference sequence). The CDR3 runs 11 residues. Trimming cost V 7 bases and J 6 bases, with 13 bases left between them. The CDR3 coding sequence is TGCAGTGGCGCGGGACTCTCCGAGCAGTACTTC. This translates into CSGAGLSEQYF.

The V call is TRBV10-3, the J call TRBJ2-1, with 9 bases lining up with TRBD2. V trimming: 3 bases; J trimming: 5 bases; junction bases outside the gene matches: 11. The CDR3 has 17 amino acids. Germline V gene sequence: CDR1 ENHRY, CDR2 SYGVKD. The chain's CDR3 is CAISEIAGEPTDNEQFF. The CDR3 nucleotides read TGTGCCATCAGTGAAATAGCGGGGGAACCGACCGACAATGAGCAGTTCTTC.

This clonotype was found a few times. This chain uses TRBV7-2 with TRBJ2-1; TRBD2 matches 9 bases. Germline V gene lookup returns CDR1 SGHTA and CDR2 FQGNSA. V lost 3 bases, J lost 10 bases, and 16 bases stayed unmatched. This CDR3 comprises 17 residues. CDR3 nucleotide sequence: TGTGCCAGCAGCTTCTCCTCGACTAGCGGCTCGGGGCGGGAGCAGTTCTTC. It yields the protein CASSFSSTSGSGREQFF.

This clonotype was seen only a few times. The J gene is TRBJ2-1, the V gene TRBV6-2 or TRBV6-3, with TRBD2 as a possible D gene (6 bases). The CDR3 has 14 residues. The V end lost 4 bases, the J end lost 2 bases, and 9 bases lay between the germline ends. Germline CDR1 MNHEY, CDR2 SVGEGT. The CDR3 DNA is TGTGCCAGCAGTTTTGCTAGCGCCTACAATGAGCAGTTCTTC. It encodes CASSFASAYNEQFF.

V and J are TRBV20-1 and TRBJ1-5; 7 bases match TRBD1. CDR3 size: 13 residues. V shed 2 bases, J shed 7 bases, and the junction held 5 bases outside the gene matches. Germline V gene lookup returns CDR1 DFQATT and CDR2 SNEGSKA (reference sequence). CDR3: CSARRGHDQPQHF. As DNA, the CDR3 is TGCAGTGCTAGAAGGGGGCACGACCAGCCCCAGCATTTT.

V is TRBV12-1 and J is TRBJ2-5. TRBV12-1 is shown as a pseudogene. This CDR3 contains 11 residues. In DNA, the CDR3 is TGTGCCGTCCATTGGTGCGAGACCCAGTACTTC. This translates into CAVHWCETQYF.

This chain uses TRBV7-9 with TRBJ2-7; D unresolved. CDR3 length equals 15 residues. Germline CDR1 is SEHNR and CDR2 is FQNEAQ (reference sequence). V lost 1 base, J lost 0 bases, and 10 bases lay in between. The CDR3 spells CASSLDPNPSYEQYF. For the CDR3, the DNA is TGTGCCAGCAGCTTAGATCCTAATCCCTCCTACGAGCAGTACTTC. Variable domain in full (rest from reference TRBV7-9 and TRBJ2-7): DTGVSQNPRHKITKRGQNVTFRCDPISEHNRLYWYRQTLGQGPEFLTYFQNEAQLEKSRLLSDRFSAERPKGSFSTLEIQRTEQGDSAMYLCASSLDPNPSYEQYFGPGTRLTVT.

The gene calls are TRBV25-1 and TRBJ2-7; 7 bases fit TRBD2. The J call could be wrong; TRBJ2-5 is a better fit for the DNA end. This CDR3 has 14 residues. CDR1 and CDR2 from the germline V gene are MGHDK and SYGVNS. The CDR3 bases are TGTGCCAGCAGTGAGCGGGGGAGGGTAGAGACCCAGTACTTC. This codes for CASSERGRVETQYF.